The rows below give T cell receptor beta chains drawn from one sample of a study of T cell clonotyping in hematopoietic cell transplantation. Method: immunoSEQ multiplex PCR; TCRdb's copy keeps in-frame clones and lacks some. The sample records more than 25,000 clones, around nine tenths being singletons. Sequenced here: PBMCs, sampled 100 days after allogeneic stem cell transplant. These receptors all come from a female patient between 50 and 60 years old who had an allogeneic stem cell transplant from a related donor, so the T cells may come from the graft donor. Some clones in this sample may be carry-over from other donors' samples. Both conserved end residues are part of each CDR3. A D gene is named only where the DNA matches it firmly. Rows may omit the clone size; those that give it use once, few, many or a size class.

j_call | clone_size | d_call | v_call | cdr3_aa | cdr3_nt
TRBJ2-1 | . | TRBD2 | TRBV7-2 | CASSLEEAGGRFF | TGTGCCAGCAGCTTAGAGGAAGCGGGGGGGCGGTTCTTC
TRBJ1-6 | . | . | TRBV12-2 | CASRFPAGGDWDSPLHF | TGTGCAAGTCGCTTTCCGGCGGGGGGAGACTGGGATTCACCCCTCCACTTT
TRBJ2-5 | . | TRBD2 | TRBV5-1 | CASSLLSSGGGQETQYF | TGCGCCAGCAGCTTGTTGTCTAGCGGGGGGGGCCAAGAGACCCAGTACTTC
TRBJ2-7 | . | . | TRBV7-8 | CASSPNTGTYEQYF | TGTGCCAGCAGCCCAAACACCGGGACTTACGAGCAGTACTTC
TRBJ1-6 | . | TRBD1 | TRBV7-2 | CASSPLGTGLGSPLHF | TGTGCCAGCAGCCCCCTCGGGACAGGGTTGGGTTCACCCCTCCACTTT
TRBJ1-1 | . | . | TRBV19 | CASSIWTANTEAFF | TGTGCCAGTAGTATCTGGACAGCCAACACTGAAGCTTTCTTT
TRBJ1-3 | . | TRBD1 | TRBV7-6 | CASSLWTGTYREGNTIYF | TGTGCCAGCAGCTTATGGACAGGGACTTACCGAGAGGGAAACACCATATATTTT
TRBJ2-7 | . | TRBD1 | TRBV5-1 | CASSKGQTLTSSYEQYF | TGCGCCAGCAGCAAGGGACAGACCTTAACGAGCTCCTACGAGCAGTACTTC
TRBJ1-1 | once | . | TRBV19 | CASSMFRSNTEAFF | TGTGCCAGTAGTATGTTCAGGTCGAACACTGAAGCTTTCTTT
TRBJ2-7 | . | . | TRBV6-1 | CASTPSSYEQYF | TGTGCCAGCACTCCTAGCTCCTACGAGCAGTACTTC
TRBJ2-3 | . | TRBD2 | TRBV7-8 | CASSLDPSGAGGTDTQYF | TGTGCCAGCAGCTTAGATCCTAGCGGGGCAGGGGGCACAGATACGCAGTATTTT
TRBJ1-3 | once | . | TRBV6-1 | CASSGPWGYRNTIYF | TGTGCCAGCAGTGGGCCTTGGGGGTACCGGAACACCATATATTTT
TRBJ2-1 | . | TRBD2 | TRBV5-1 | CASSLGLAGYNEQFF | TGCGCCAGCAGCTTGGGACTAGCGGGTTACAATGAGCAGTTCTTC
TRBJ1-1 | . | . | TRBV5-4 | CASSQDLQNTEAFF | TGTGCCAGCAGCCAGGACCTCCAAAACACTGAAGCTTTCTTT
TRBJ2-5 | . | . | TRBV7-2 | CASSSSRGQETQYF | TGTGCCAGCAGCTCCTCCCGCGGGCAAGAGACCCAGTACTTC
TRBJ2-7 | . | TRBD1 | TRBV7-6 | CASSSSLGQRIYEQYF | TGTGCCAGCAGCTCCTCCTTGGGACAGCGGATCTACGAGCAGTACTTC
TRBJ2-1 | . | . | TRBV11-2 | CASSFGLESEQFF | TGTGCCAGCAGCTTTGGGCTAGAGAGTGAGCAGTTCTTC
TRBJ2-1 | . | . | TRBV5-4 | CASSQDEGPYNEQFF | TGTGCCAGCAGCCAGGACGAGGGGCCCTACAATGAGCAGTTCTTC
TRBJ2-7 | . | . | TRBV7-8 | CASSLRGAEVGEQYF | TGTGCCAGCAGCTTACGGGGGGCGGAAGTGGGGGAGCAGTACTTC
TRBJ2-1 | . | . | TRBV27 | CASSSWDDSYNEQFF | TGTGCCAGCAGTTCCTGGGACGACTCCTACAATGAGCAGTTCTTC
TRBJ2-5 | . | . | TRBV5-6 | CASSLHRELETQYF | TGTGCCAGCAGCTTGCACAGGGAACTTGAGACCCAGTACTTC
TRBJ2-1 | . | . | TRBV20-1 | CSLLDYNEQFF | TGCAGCCTCCTTGACTACAATGAGCAGTTCTTC
TRBJ2-7 | . | . | TRBV7-9 | CASSLGHLSSYEQYF | TGTGCCAGCAGCTTAGGACACCTGAGCTCCTACGAGCAGTACTTC
TRBJ1-1 | . | . | TRBV5-1 | CASSLVRASLNTEAFF | TGCGCCAGCAGCTTGGTAAGGGCCTCATTGAACACTGAAGCTTTCTTT
TRBJ1-1 | . | . | TRBV11-2 | CASSSRNTEAFF | TGTGCCAGCAGCTCCCGGAACACTGAAGCTTTCTTT
TRBJ2-1 | . | TRBD1 | TRBV4-3 | CASSRIYRGLYNEQFF | TGCGCCAGCAGCCGTATATACAGGGGGCTCTACAATGAGCAGTTCTTC
TRBJ2-2 | . | . | TRBV7-2 | CASSLSGGQGGTGELFF | TGTGCCAGCAGCTTAAGTGGGGGCCAGGGGGGCACCGGGGAGCTGTTTTTT
TRBJ2-7 | . | . | TRBV29-1 | CSVEDGGSYEQYF | TGCAGCGTTGAAGACGGAGGCAGCTACGAGCAGTACTTC
TRBJ1-4 | . | . | TRBV4-1 | CASSQVQGGEKLFF | TGCGCCAGCAGCCAAGTGCAGGGTGGAGAAAAACTGTTTTTT
TRBJ2-3 | . | TRBD1 | TRBV2 | CASRRDRSREDTQYF | TGTGCCAGCAGAAGGGACAGATCAAGGGAAGATACGCAGTATTTT
TRBJ2-7 | . | . | TRBV7-2 | CASSRDGTYEQYF | TGTGCCAGCAGCCGAGACGGAACCTACGAGCAGTACTTC
TRBJ1-3 | . | . | TRBV2 | CASSNSGNTIYF | TGTGCCAGCTCTAACTCTGGAAACACCATATATTTT
TRBJ1-2 | . | TRBD1 | TRBV27 | CASSLRAGGNYGYTF | TGTGCCAGCAGTTTAAGAGCAGGGGGGAACTATGGCTACACCTTC
TRBJ1-2 | . | . | TRBV20-1 | CNRGGYGYTF | TGCAACCGTGGGGGCTATGGCTACACCTTC
TRBJ2-5 | few | . | TRBV6-6 | CASSYSDRKETQYF | TGTGCCAGCAGTTACTCGGATCGTAAAGAGACCCAGTACTTC
TRBJ2-5 | . | . | TRBV2 | CASTRGGTQYF | TGTGCCAGCACCCGAGGGGGGACCCAGTACTTC
TRBJ1-2 | . | . | TRBV25-1 | CASSEFGQIYGYTF | TGTGCCAGCAGTGAATTCGGGCAGATTTATGGCTACACCTTC
TRBJ1-2 | . | . | TRBV30 | CAWSGFRGYTF | TGTGCCTGGAGTGGGTTTCGAGGCTACACCTTC
TRBJ2-1 | . | TRBD2 | TRBV30 | CAWSVLAGGLGEQFF | TGTGCCTGGAGTGTCCTCGCGGGGGGGTTGGGTGAGCAGTTCTTC
TRBJ2-3 | . | TRBD2 | TRBV2 | CASSIGTSGADTQYF | TGTGCCAGCAGTATCGGGACTAGCGGAGCAGATACGCAGTATTTT
TRBJ1-1 | . | . | TRBV19 | CASSMGRGTEAFF | TGTGCCAGTAGTATGGGGAGGGGCACTGAAGCTTTCTTT
TRBJ1-2 | . | TRBD1 | TRBV6-4 | CASSPGQGAGGYTF | TGTGCCAGCTCTCCGGGACAGGGGGCGGGAGGCTACACCTTC
TRBJ1-6 | . | . | TRBV14 | CASSQGQGPNSPLHF | TGTGCCAGCAGCCAAGGGCAGGGGCCCAATTCACCCCTCCACTTT
TRBJ2-7 | . | . | TRBV5-1 | CASSLLPRYEQYF | TGCGCCAGCAGCTTGTTGCCTCGCTACGAGCAGTACTTC
TRBJ2-4 | . | TRBD2 | TRBV9 | CASSRGEGDIQYF | TGTGCCAGCAGCCGGGGGGAGGGAGACATTCAGTACTTC
TRBJ1-2 | once | . | TRBV30 | CAWSADRYYGYTF | TGTGCCTGGAGTGCCGACAGATACTATGGCTACACCTTC
TRBJ2-7 | . | TRBD1 | TRBV11-2 | CASTHPGQAYEQYF | TGTGCCAGCACACATCCTGGACAGGCCTACGAGCAGTACTTC
TRBJ1-2 | . | . | TRBV6-5 | CASSRAGRRGDGYTF | TGTGCCAGCAGTAGGGCCGGGAGGAGGGGAGATGGCTACACCTTC